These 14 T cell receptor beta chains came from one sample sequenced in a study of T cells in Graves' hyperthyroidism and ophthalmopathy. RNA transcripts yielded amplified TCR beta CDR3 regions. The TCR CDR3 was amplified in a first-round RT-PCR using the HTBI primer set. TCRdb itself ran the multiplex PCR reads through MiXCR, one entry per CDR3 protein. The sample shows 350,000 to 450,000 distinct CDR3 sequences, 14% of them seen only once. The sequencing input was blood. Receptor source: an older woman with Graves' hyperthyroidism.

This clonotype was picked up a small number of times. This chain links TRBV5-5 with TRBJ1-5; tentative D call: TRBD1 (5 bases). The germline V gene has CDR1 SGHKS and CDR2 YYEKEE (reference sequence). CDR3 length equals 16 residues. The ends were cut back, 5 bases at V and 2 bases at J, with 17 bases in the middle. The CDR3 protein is CASSLKSGGGNQPQHF. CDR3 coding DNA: TGTGCCAGCAGTTTAAAATCGGGGGGGGGCAATCAGCCCCAGCATTTT.

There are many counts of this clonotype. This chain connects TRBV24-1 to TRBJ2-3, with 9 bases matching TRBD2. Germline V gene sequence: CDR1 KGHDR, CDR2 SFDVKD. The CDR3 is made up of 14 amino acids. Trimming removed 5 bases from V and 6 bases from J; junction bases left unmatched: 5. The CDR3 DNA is TGTGCCACCAGTGCTCATAGCGGGAGTGATACGCAGTATTTT. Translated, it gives CATSAHSGSDTQYF.

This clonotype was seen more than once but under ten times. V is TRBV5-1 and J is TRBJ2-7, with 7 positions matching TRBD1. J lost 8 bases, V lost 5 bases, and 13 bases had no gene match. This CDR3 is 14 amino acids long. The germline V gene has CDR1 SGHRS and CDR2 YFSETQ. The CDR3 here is CASSGGQSENQQYF. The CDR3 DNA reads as TGCGCCAGCAGTGGGGGACAGAGCGAGAACCAGCAGTACTTC. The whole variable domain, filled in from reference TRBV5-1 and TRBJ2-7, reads KAGVTQTPRYLIKTRGQQVTLSCSPISGHRSVSWYQQTPGQGLQFLFEYFSETQRNKGNFPGRFSGRQFSNSRSEMNVSTLELGDSALYLCASSGGQSENQQYFGPGTRLTVT.

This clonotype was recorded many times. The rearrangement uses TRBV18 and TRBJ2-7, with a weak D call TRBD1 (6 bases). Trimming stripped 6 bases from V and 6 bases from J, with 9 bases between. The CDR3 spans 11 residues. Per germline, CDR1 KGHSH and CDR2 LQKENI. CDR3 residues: CASSADSEQYF. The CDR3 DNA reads TGTGCCAGCTCTGCGGACAGCGAGCAGTACTTC.

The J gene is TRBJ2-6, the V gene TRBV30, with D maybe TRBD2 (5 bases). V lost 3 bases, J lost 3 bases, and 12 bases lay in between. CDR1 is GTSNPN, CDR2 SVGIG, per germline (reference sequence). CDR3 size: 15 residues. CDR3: CAWSEGSHGANVLTF. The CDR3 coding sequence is TGTGCCTGGAGCGAAGGGAGCCATGGGGCCAACGTCCTGACTTTC.

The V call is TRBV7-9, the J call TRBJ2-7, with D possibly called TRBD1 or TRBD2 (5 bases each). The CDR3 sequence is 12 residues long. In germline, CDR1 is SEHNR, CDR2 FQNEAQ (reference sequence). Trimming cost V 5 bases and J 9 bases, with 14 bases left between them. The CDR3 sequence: CASSRDDPGQYF. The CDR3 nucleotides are TGTGCCAGCAGCCGGGACGACCCGGGGCAGTACTTC.

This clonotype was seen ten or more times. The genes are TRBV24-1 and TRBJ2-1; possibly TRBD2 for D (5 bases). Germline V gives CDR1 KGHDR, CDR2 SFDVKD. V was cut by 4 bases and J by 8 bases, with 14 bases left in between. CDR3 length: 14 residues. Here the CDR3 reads CATSDPTRLDEQFF. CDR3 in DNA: TGTGCCACCAGTGACCCAACTAGGTTGGATGAGCAGTTCTTC.

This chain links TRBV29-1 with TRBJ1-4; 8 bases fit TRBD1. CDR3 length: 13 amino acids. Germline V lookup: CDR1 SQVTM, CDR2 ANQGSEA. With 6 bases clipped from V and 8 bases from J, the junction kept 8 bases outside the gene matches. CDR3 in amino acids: CSVYTNRGEKLFF. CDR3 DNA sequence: TGCAGCGTATATACAAACAGGGGGGAAAAACTGTTTTTT.

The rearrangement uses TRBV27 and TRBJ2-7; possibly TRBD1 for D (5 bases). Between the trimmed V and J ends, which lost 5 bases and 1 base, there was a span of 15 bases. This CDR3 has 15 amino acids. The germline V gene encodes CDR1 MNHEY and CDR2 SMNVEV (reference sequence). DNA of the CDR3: TGTGCCAGCAGTGTAAAGACAGCCTTTTCCTACGAGCAGTACTTC. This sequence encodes CASSVKTAFSYEQYF.

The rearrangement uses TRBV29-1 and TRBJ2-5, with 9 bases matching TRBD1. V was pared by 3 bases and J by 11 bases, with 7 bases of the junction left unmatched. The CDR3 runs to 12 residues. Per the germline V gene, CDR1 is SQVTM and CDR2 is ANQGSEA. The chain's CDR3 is CSVDSGQGLQYF. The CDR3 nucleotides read TGCAGCGTTGATTCGGGACAGGGCCTACAGTACTTC. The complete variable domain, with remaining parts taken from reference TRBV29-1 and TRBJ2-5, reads SAVISQKPSRDICQRGTSLTIQCQVDSQVTMMFWYRQQPGQSLTLIATANQGSEATYESGFVIDKFPISRPNLTFSTLTVSNMSPEDSSIYLCSVDSGQGLQYFGPGTRLLVL.

The CDR3 loop reads CASSSGQGTYEQYF. DNA of the CDR3: TGTGCCAGCAGTTCTGGACAGGGGACCTACGAGCAGTACTTC. The V call is TRBV28, the J call TRBJ2-7; 9 nucleotides line up with TRBD1. V shed 4 bases and J 2 bases; nucleotides not matched to a gene: 3. The CDR3 extends over 14 amino acids. Germline CDR1 and CDR2: MDHEN and SYDVKM.

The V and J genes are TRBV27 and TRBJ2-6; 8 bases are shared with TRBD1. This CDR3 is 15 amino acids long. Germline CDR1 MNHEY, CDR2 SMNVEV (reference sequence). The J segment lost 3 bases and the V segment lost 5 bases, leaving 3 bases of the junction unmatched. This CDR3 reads CASSLDRVGANVLTF. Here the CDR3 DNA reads TGTGCCAGCAGTCTGGACAGGGTTGGGGCCAACGTCCTGACTTTC.

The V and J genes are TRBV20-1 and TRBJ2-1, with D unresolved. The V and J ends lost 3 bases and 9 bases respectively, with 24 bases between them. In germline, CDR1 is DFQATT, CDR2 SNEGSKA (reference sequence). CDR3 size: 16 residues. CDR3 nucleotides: TGCAGTGCTAGTGGACCCTGGCGTCGTATCACGCGTGAGCAGTTCTTC. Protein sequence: CSASGPWRRITREQFF.

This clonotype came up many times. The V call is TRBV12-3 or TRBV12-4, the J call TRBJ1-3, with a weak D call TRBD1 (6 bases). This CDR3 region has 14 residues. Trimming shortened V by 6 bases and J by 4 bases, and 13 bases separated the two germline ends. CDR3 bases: TGTGCCAGCAGCTGGGGAGGACAGGGAAACACCATATATTTT. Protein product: CASSWGGQGNTIYF.